The rows below give T cell receptor beta chains drawn from one sample of a study of blood T cells in healthy people across ages. TCRdb re-called the 5' RACE reads with MiXCR, one entry per CDR3 protein. The sample shows 750,000 to 950,000 distinct CDR3 sequences, roughly 24% of them seen only once. This sample was shared with a second study, whose subject was T cells of mothers and their children.

The sample taken for sequencing was blood. The source is a boy between 5 and 17 years old in good health. Each CDR3 is given with its conserved first and last residue. Fields, in order: V gene, J gene, clone size, D gene, CDR3 protein, CDR3 DNA. A D gene is named only where the DNA matches it firmly. A row's size may be missing; if present it is once, few, many or a size class.

V gene: TRBV24-1; J gene: TRBJ2-1; clone size: few; D gene: TRBD1; CDR3 protein: CATSESDRGLDNEQFF; CDR3 DNA: TGTGCCACCAGTGAGTCGGACAGGGGGCTCGACAATGAGCAGTTCTTC
V gene: TRBV7-9; J gene: TRBJ1-1; clone size: few; D gene: TRBD1; CDR3 protein: CASSAGTGSTTEAFF; CDR3 DNA: TGTGCCAGCAGCGCTGGGACAGGGAGTACCACTGAAGCTTTCTTT
V gene: TRBV9; J gene: TRBJ2-2; clone size: few; D gene: .; CDR3 protein: CASSVITGELFF; CDR3 DNA: TGTGCCAGCAGCGTAATCACCGGGGAGCTGTTTTTT
V gene: TRBV10-3; J gene: TRBJ2-7; clone size: .; D gene: .; CDR3 protein: CAISESGGGYEQYF; CDR3 DNA: TGTGCCATCAGTGAGTCGGGAGGGGGCTACGAGCAGTACTTC
V gene: TRBV4-1; J gene: TRBJ2-7; clone size: .; D gene: TRBD1; CDR3 protein: CASSHRTGVYEQYF; CDR3 DNA: TGCGCCAGCAGCCATCGGACAGGTGTCTACGAGCAGTACTTC
V gene: TRBV5-1; J gene: TRBJ2-5; clone size: few; D gene: .; CDR3 protein: CASSFTDGEETQYF; CDR3 DNA: TGCGCCAGCAGCTTTACCGACGGGGAAGAGACCCAGTACTTC
V gene: TRBV7-6; J gene: TRBJ2-1; clone size: few; D gene: .; CDR3 protein: CASRGATYNEQFF; CDR3 DNA: TGTGCCAGCCGGGGGGCGACCTACAATGAGCAGTTCTTC
V gene: TRBV29-1; J gene: TRBJ1-2; clone size: .; D gene: .; CDR3 protein: CSVEDGSFYGYTF; CDR3 DNA: TGCAGCGTTGAAGATGGCAGTTTCTATGGCTACACCTTC
V gene: TRBV20-1; J gene: TRBJ1-4; clone size: .; D gene: .; CDR3 protein: CSARDLLDIRREKLFF; CDR3 DNA: TGCAGTGCTAGAGATCTGTTGGACATTAGGAGAGAAAAACTGTTTTTT
V gene: TRBV11-2; J gene: TRBJ2-4; clone size: .; D gene: .; CDR3 protein: CASSFGLEMQYF; CDR3 DNA: TGTGCCAGCAGCTTTGGTCTAGAGATGCAGTACTTC
V gene: TRBV12-3/TRBV12-4; J gene: TRBJ1-2; clone size: .; D gene: .; CDR3 protein: CASRRWEKEGYGYTF; CDR3 DNA: TGTGCCTCCCGAAGGTGGGAGAAGGAGGGCTATGGCTACACCTTC
V gene: TRBV2; J gene: TRBJ2-2; clone size: .; D gene: .; CDR3 protein: CASTASNTGELFF; CDR3 DNA: TGTGCCAGCACCGCCAGCAACACCGGGGAGCTGTTTTTT
V gene: TRBV20-1; J gene: TRBJ2-5; clone size: .; D gene: TRBD2; CDR3 protein: CSAGSGGPGETQYF; CDR3 DNA: TGCAGTGCGGGTAGCGGGGGTCCAGGGGAGACCCAGTACTTC
V gene: TRBV5-1; J gene: TRBJ1-2; clone size: .; D gene: TRBD1; CDR3 protein: CASSTGQVLEGYTF; CDR3 DNA: TGCGCCAGCAGCACGGGACAGGTCCTCGAGGGCTACACCTTC
V gene: TRBV27; J gene: TRBJ1-2; clone size: .; D gene: .; CDR3 protein: CASSLRAGINYGYTF; CDR3 DNA: TGTGCCAGCAGTTTAAGGGCAGGAATAAACTATGGCTACACCTTC
V gene: TRBV4-2; J gene: TRBJ1-5; clone size: .; D gene: .; CDR3 protein: CASSQEEGGGNQPQHF; CDR3 DNA: TGTGCCAGCAGCCAAGAGGAGGGAGGGGGAAATCAGCCCCAGCATTTT
V gene: TRBV20-1; J gene: TRBJ2-7; clone size: .; D gene: .; CDR3 protein: CSARDPKTPSYEQYF; CDR3 DNA: TGCAGTGCTAGAGATCCGAAGACGCCATCCTACGAGCAGTACTTC
V gene: TRBV4-1; J gene: TRBJ1-2; clone size: .; D gene: .; CDR3 protein: CASSQDWSNYGYTF; CDR3 DNA: TGCGCCAGCAGCCAAGACTGGTCCAACTATGGCTACACCTTC